The 6 T cell receptor beta chains given below trace back to one sample, sequenced in a study of regulatory T cells in long-lasting Graves disease. Combining iRepertoire HTBI primers with Arm-PCR of CDR3 regions, the authors built TCR beta libraries. TCRdb used MiXCR to reprocess the multiplex PCR reads, holding one entry per CDR3 protein. The table shows a few hundred thousand distinct CDR3 sequences, with more than 20% occurring only once. The time point denotes: persistent/refractory GD, antithyroid drugs over 5 years with positive TRAb. Following extraction of RNA from PBMCs, that RNA was used to make the TCR library. Sequences were derived from peripheral blood mononuclear cells (PBMCs), sampled when the disease was refractory, from a patient treated with antithyroid drugs. Every receptor here comes from a woman aged 40 to 50 with Graves disease.

This clonotype was counted a few times. The chain recombines TRBV5-1 with TRBJ2-2; TRBD1 aligns across 7 bases. Trimming at V came to 0 bases and at J to 4 bases, leaving 3 bases not matched to a gene. CDR1 is SGHRS, CDR2 YFSETQ, per germline. The CDR3 length is 15 residues. The CDR3 bases are TGCGCCAGCAGCTTGGCCGGGACAGTCACCGGGGAGCTGTTTTTT. Protein sequence: CASSLAGTVTGELFF.

This clonotype occurred many times. This chain connects TRBV7-8 to TRBJ2-5, with D uncertain. This CDR3 region has 15 residues. CDR1 and CDR2 (germline): SGHVS, FQNEAQ. V dropped 0 bases and J dropped 5 bases, with 13 bases sitting between them. CDR3 bases: TGTGCCAGCAGCTTAGCGTGGTACAGTCGGGAGACCCAGTACTTC. Its protein is CASSLAWYSRETQYF.

The J gene is TRBJ2-3, the V gene TRBV7-9; the D is unclear. The CDR3 sequence is 15 residues long. Germline V gene lookup returns CDR1 SEHNR and CDR2 FQNEAQ (reference sequence). The germline V and J ends were trimmed by 0 bases and 3 bases, with 10 bases remaining between them. CDR3 DNA: TGTGCCAGCAGCTTAGCCGTAACGAGAACAGATACGCAGTATTTT. This sequence encodes CASSLAVTRTDTQYF.

This clonotype was counted between two and nine times. The chain couples TRBV7-9 to TRBJ2-7, with D uncertain. The CDR3 covers 14 residues. V shed 0 bases and J shed 5 bases, with 11 bases lying between them. Germline V CDR1 and CDR2: SEHNR, FQNEAQ (reference sequence). The CDR3 DNA sequence: TGTGCCAGCAGCTTAGCTGGTTCGGTCCACGAGCAGTACTTC. It translates to CASSLAGSVHEQYF.

There are many counts of this clonotype. A junction end diverges from the germline sequence, so it may reflect a read error. The chain employs TRBV3-1 and TRBJ2-5; D may be TRBD1 (6 bases). Germline loops: CDR1 LGHDT, CDR2 YNNKEL (reference sequence). There are 11 residues in the CDR3. The CDR3 loop reads CASSQDGTPKF. The CDR3 DNA reads as TGTGCCAGCAGCCAAGACGGGACACCAAAATTC.

This clonotype was seen many times. J is TRBJ2-7 and V is TRBV25-1; no clear D gene. Deletions cut 6 bases from V and 1 base from J, with 10 bases between. This CDR3 contains 13 residues. Germline-derived CDR1 and CDR2 are MGHDK and SYGVNS. The CDR3 bases are TGTGCCAGCAGCGCAGTAGGGTCCTACGAGCAGTACTTC. It specifies CASSAVGSYEQYF.